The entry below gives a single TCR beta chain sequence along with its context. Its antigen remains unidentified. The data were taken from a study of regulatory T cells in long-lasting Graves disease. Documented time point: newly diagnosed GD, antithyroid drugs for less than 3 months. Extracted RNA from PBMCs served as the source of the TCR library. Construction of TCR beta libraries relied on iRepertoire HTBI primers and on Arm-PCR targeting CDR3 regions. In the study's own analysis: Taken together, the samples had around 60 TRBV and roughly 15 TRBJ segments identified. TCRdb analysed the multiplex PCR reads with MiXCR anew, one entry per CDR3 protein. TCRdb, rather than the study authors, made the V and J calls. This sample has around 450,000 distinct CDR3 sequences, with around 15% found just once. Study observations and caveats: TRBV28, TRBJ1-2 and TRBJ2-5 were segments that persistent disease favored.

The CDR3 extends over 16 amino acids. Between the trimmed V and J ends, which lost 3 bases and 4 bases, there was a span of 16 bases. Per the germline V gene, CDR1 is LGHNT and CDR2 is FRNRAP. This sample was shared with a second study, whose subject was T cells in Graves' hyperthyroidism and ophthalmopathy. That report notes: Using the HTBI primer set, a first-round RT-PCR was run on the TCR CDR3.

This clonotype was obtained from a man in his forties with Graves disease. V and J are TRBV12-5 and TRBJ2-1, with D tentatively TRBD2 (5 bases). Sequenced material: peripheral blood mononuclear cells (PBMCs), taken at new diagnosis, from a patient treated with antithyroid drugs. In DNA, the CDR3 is TGTGCTAGTGGTTTAAGGACTCCCTCCCTTTACAATGAGCAGTTCTTC. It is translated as CASGLRTPSLYNEQFF.